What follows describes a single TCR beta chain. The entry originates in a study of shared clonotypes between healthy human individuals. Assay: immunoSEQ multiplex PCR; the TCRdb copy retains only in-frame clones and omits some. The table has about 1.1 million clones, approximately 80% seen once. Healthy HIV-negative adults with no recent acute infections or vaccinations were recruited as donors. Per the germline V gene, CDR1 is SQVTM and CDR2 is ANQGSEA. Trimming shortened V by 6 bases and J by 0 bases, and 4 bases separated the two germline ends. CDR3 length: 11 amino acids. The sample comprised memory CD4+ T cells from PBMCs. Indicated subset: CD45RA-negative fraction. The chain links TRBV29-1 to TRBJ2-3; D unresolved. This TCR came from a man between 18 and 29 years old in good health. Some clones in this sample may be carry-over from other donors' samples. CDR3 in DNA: TGCAGCGTACTAAGCACAGATACGCAGTATTTT. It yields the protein CSVLSTDTQYF.